A single TCR beta chain is shown here with its context. V gave up 0 bases and J gave up 1 base, with 9 bases separating them. The CDR3 loop spans 15 amino acids. CDR1 and CDR2 from the germline V gene are SGDLS and YYNGEE. The data were taken from a study of blood T cell repertoires in COVID-19. Study as a whole: The samples span acute and convalescent COVID-19 from the United States, Italy and Spain. T cells, B-cell-depleted T cells, or PBMCs provided the cDNA or gDNA that served as material.

In the authors' methods: How many nucleated cells were present was estimated from reference gene primer amplification. Generated by immunoSEQ multiplex PCR, the TCRdb table keeps only in-frame clones and is missing some. V, J and clone size are those of that table, while D and trimming were read from the DNA. Altogether around 340,000 clones are present, about four fifths being singletons, with the ten largest covering 2.5% to 3.5%. The source is a man aged 25-40 years with active or convalescent COVID-19. Sequencing was done on a sample of peripheral blood. The V call is TRBV9, the J call TRBJ2-3, with D possibly TRBD2 on 6 matching bases. Here the CDR3 reads CASSVGQRGTDTQYF. In nucleotides, the CDR3 is TGTGCCAGCAGCGTAGGACAGCGGGGCACAGATACGCAGTATTTT.